These 27 T cell receptor beta chains were sequenced from one sample in a study of early T cells in non-severe SARS-CoV-2 infection. TCRdb recomputed calls from the 5' RACE reads with MiXCR, one row per CDR3 protein. The sample carries about 80,000 distinct CDR3 sequences, 5% recorded once. The starting material was whole blood, obtained at baseline. Source of these receptors: an adult who was a healthcare worker with PCR-confirmed SARS-CoV-2 infection or an uninfected control (not recorded which).

This clonotype has a count of ten or more. V is TRBV4-1 and J is TRBJ1-5; D ambiguous. Trimming took off 5 bases at V and 2 bases at J, with 7 bases between the two ends. The CDR3 has 13 amino acids. Looked up from germline, CDR1 is MGHRA and CDR2 is YSYEKL. This CDR3 is CASSIPGNQPQHF. The CDR3, as DNA: TGCGCCAGCAGCATCCCGGGCAATCAGCCCCAGCATTTT.

This clonotype appeared a few times. This chain connects TRBV19 to TRBJ2-2, with D unresolved. Germline V CDR1 and CDR2: LNHDA, SQIVND (reference sequence). The CDR3 runs to 13 residues. Trimming removed 8 bases at V and 4 bases at J, with 11 bases between. In DNA, the CDR3 is TGTGCCAGTGCCGGGTCCTTCACCGGGGAGCTGTTTTTT. Its translation: CASAGSFTGELFF.

This clonotype was detected once. The chain couples TRBV7-3 to TRBJ2-1; TRBD2 matches at 15 bases. V lost 4 bases, J lost 8 bases, and 6 bases stayed unmatched. This CDR3 comprises 16 residues. Germline V gives CDR1 SGHTA, CDR2 FQGTGA. CDR3 amino acids: CASSSTGLAGGYEQFF. CDR3 sequence (DNA): TGTGCCAGCAGCTCCACGGGACTAGCGGGAGGATATGAGCAGTTCTTC.

This clonotype was found many times. The chain links TRBV19 to TRBJ2-1; D is unclear. This CDR3 region has 10 residues. The germline V gene has CDR1 LNHDA and CDR2 SQIVND (reference sequence). Trimming shortened V by 11 bases and J by 10 bases, and 12 bases separated the two germline ends. CDR3 amino acids: CAPIPEEQFF. CDR3 nucleotide sequence: TGTGCCCCTATCCCCGAGGAGCAGTTCTTC.

The table lists this clonotype with many counts. The chain combines TRBV19 with TRBJ1-2; 12 bases fit TRBD1. This CDR3 comprises 16 residues. Germline trimming cut 4 bases from V and 4 bases from J; bases unmatched to any gene: 7. Germline CDR1 and CDR2: LNHDA and SQIVND (reference sequence). In DNA form, the CDR3 reads TGTGCCAGTAGTAAGGGACAGGGGGCGCGCGGCTATGGCTACACCTTC. Translating gives CASSKGQGARGYGYTF.

There are many counts of this clonotype. This sequence joins TRBV5-4 and TRBJ2-1, with D perhaps TRBD1 or TRBD2 (6 bases each). The CDR3 runs 17 residues. The ends were cut back, 0 bases at V and 2 bases at J, with 15 bases in the middle. From germline, CDR1 is SGHNT and CDR2 YYREEE (reference sequence). Here the CDR3 reads CASSLGGGGPTYNEQFF. The DNA of the CDR3 is TGTGCCAGCAGCTTGGGTGGAGGGGGTCCAACCTACAATGAGCAGTTCTTC.

The rearrangement joins TRBV27 to TRBJ1-1, with D possibly being TRBD1 (6 bases). The CDR3 loop spans 15 amino acids. Germline V gene data show CDR1 as MNHEY and CDR2 as SMNVEV (reference sequence). Trimming pared 5 bases from V and 5 bases from J, leaving 18 bases between. CDR3 sequence: CASSPQRQVPTEAFF. In nucleotides, the CDR3 is TGTGCCAGCAGTCCGCAGAGACAGGTGCCGACTGAAGCTTTCTTT.

This clonotype has only a few counts. The V and J genes are TRBV4-2 and TRBJ1-1, with D perhaps TRBD1 (5 bases). Germline CDR1 reads LGHNA; CDR2 reads YNFKEQ. V shed 5 bases and J shed 5 bases, with 21 bases lying between them. CDR3 length: 16 residues. The CDR3 DNA reads TGTGCCAGCAGCTCCAACCTCCAGGGTTCAGGGACTGAAGCTTTCTTT. This codes for CASSSNLQGSGTEAFF.

This clonotype was seen repeatedly, ten times or more. The rearrangement joins TRBV20-1 to TRBJ1-5; D may be TRBD1 (5 bases). Per the germline V gene, CDR1 is DFQATT and CDR2 is SNEGSKA (reference sequence). V dropped 4 bases and J dropped 1 base, with 8 bases sitting between them. CDR3 size: 13 residues. CDR3 region: CSANTGSNQPQHF. The CDR3 coding sequence is TGCAGTGCTAATACAGGAAGCAATCAGCCCCAGCATTTT.

This clonotype was found many times. The chain employs TRBV20-1 and TRBJ2-7; no clear D. Germline values: CDR1 DFQATT, CDR2 SNEGSKA (reference sequence). This CDR3 region has 15 residues. Trimming stripped 0 bases from V and 0 bases from J, with 12 bases between. CDR3 region: CSARDRRGGSYEQYF. CDR3 nucleotides: TGCAGTGCTAGAGATCGGCGCGGCGGCTCCTACGAGCAGTACTTC.

This clonotype came up many times. This chain links TRBV18 with TRBJ2-1; TRBD1 is a possible D gene (6 bases). Looked up from germline, CDR1 is KGHSH and CDR2 is LQKENI. Trimming left V 3 bases short and J 6 bases short, with 18 bases between. The CDR3 is 16 amino acids. For the CDR3, the DNA is TGTGCCAGCTCACCGAAGGACACCGCCAGGGGCAATGAGCAGTTCTTC. Protein product: CASSPKDTARGNEQFF.

This clonotype has at least ten counts. The chain employs TRBV7-9 and TRBJ2-7; 7 bases are shared with TRBD2. Losses at the gene ends were 2 bases for V and 7 bases for J; bases not matched to a gene: 11. In germline, CDR1 is SEHNR, CDR2 FQNEAQ (reference sequence). There are 15 residues in the CDR3. The CDR3 region is CASSLKLAGAGEQYF. CDR3 nucleotides: TGTGCCAGCAGCTTAAAGCTGGCGGGAGCAGGGGAGCAGTACTTC.

This chain joins TRBV12-3 or TRBV12-4 and TRBJ2-5; 7 positions match TRBD2. The CDR3 consists of 15 residues. The V gene end was trimmed by 4 bases and the J gene end by 2 bases; junction bases not matched to a gene: 7. CDR3 nucleotides: TGTGCCAGCAGTTCCGGGGCTAGCGGACAAGAGACCCAGTACTTC. Amino acid sequence: CASSSGASGQETQYF.

The gene calls are TRBV6-2 or TRBV6-3 and TRBJ2-7, with 8 nucleotides matching TRBD2. The V gene end was trimmed by 5 bases and the J gene end by 6 bases; junction bases not matched to a gene: 12. The CDR3 sequence is 15 residues long. Germline CDR1 is MNHEY and CDR2 is SVGEGT. Written as DNA, the CDR3 is TGTGCCAGCAGTCCCAGTCGACTAGCGAGGGCCGAGCAGTACTTC. Its translation is CASSPSRLARAEQYF.

This clonotype showed up many times. The chain joins TRBV10-3 to TRBJ1-1; D unclear. Germline CDR1 and CDR2: ENHRY and SYGVKD. V shed 5 bases and J shed 0 bases, with 10 bases lying between them. This CDR3 region has 14 residues. The CDR3 coding sequence is TGTGCCATCAGTACACAGCAAGTGAACACTGAAGCTTTCTTT. This encodes CAISTQQVNTEAFF.

The rearrangement links TRBV3-1 to TRBJ2-1; tentatively, D is TRBD1 or TRBD2 (6 bases each). This CDR3 comprises 16 residues. The V gene lost 5 bases and the J gene lost 0 bases, with 14 bases spanning the gap. Germline assignment: CDR1 LGHDT and CDR2 YNNKEL (reference sequence). The CDR3 is CASSTRGGSSYNEQFF. The CDR3 DNA follows: TGTGCCAGCAGCACCCGAGGGGGGAGCTCCTACAATGAGCAGTTCTTC.

The CDR3 is CSASGDRLNYGYTF. Written as DNA, the CDR3 is TGCAGTGCTAGCGGGGACAGGCTTAACTATGGCTACACCTTC. The chain uses TRBV20-1 and TRBJ1-2; 8 bases agree with TRBD1. The CDR3 loop spans 14 amino acids. The trim removed 3 bases at V and 1 base at J, leaving 4 bases unmatched. Per germline, CDR1 DFQATT and CDR2 SNEGSKA (reference sequence).

The chain links TRBV28 to TRBJ2-7, with TRBD2 identical over 10 bases. Germline V gene lookup returns CDR1 MDHEN and CDR2 SYDVKM. V was clipped by 3 bases and J by 4 bases; unmatched bases: 12. CDR3 size: 17 residues. The CDR3 loop reads CASSFRPSGSVGYEQYF. As DNA, the CDR3 is TGTGCCAGCAGTTTCCGGCCTAGCGGGAGTGTCGGGTACGAGCAGTACTTC.

This clonotype was detected ten times or more. The chain couples TRBV6-1 to TRBJ2-3, with D perhaps TRBD1 (6 bases). V lost 5 bases, J lost 0 bases, and 12 bases lay in between. CDR1 MNHNS and CDR2 SASEGT come from the germline V gene. The CDR3 consists of 15 residues. The CDR3 protein is CASSTGTISTDTQYF. The CDR3 coding sequence is TGTGCCAGCAGTACCGGGACAATAAGCACAGATACGCAGTATTTT.

This clonotype was recorded at least ten times. This chain uses TRBV20-1 with TRBJ2-7; the match to TRBD2 covers 7 bases. Germline values: CDR1 DFQATT, CDR2 SNEGSKA (reference sequence). The J segment lost 2 bases and the V segment lost 3 bases, leaving 7 bases of the junction unmatched. The CDR3 length is 14 residues. CDR3 sequence (DNA): TGCAGTGCTAGTTCCGGGACTACCGCCTACGAGCAGTACTTC. Protein: CSASSGTTAYEQYF.

At least ten counts were recorded for this clonotype. The gene calls are TRBV7-2 and TRBJ2-1; 10 positions match TRBD2. Trimming at V came to 5 bases and at J to 1 base, leaving 2 bases not matched to a gene. The CDR3 totals 15 residues. Germline-derived CDR1 and CDR2 are SGHTA and FQGNSA. CDR3 residues: CASSEGLASYNEQFF. In DNA form, the CDR3 reads TGTGCCAGCAGCGAGGGACTAGCGTCCTACAATGAGCAGTTCTTC.

The genes are TRBV7-6 and TRBJ2-7; 10 nucleotides align to TRBD1. The CDR3 has 14 amino acids. Germline trimming cut 5 bases from V and 5 bases from J; bases unmatched to any gene: 6. Germline V gene lookup returns CDR1 SGHVS and CDR2 FNYEAQ. Here the CDR3 reads CASSNGQGVNEQYF. The CDR3 DNA reads as TGTGCCAGCAGCAACGGACAGGGGGTCAACGAGCAGTACTTC. Full variable domain (missing parts from reference TRBV7-6 and TRBJ2-7): GAGVSQSPRYKVTKRGQDVALRCDPISGHVSLYWYRQALGQGPEFLTYFNYEAQQDKSGLPNDRFSAERPEGSISTLTIQRTEQRDSAMYRCASSNGQGVNEQYFGPGTRLTVT.

This clonotype has more than one count but fewer than ten. The rearrangement uses TRBV11-2 and TRBJ2-1; TRBD2 aligns across 11 bases. V trimming: 5 bases; J trimming: 8 bases; junction bases outside the gene matches: 11. CDR1 and CDR2 from the germline V gene are SGHAT and FQNNGV. The CDR3 totals 16 residues. This CDR3 is CASSPVLAGDPDEQFF. The CDR3 DNA sequence: TGTGCCAGCAGCCCGGTACTAGCGGGAGATCCCGATGAGCAGTTCTTC.

CDR3 in DNA: TGTGCCAGCAGTTTCCCGGACCGGCGACGGACCGGGGAGCTGTTTTTT. Amino acids: CASSFPDRRRTGELFF. This chain uses TRBV28 with TRBJ2-2; D is ambiguous. The CDR3 has 16 amino acids. V was shortened by 3 bases and J by 5 bases, with 16 bases between the two germline ends. Germline CDR1 MDHEN, CDR2 SYDVKM. Combining the CDR3 with reference TRBV28 and TRBJ2-2 gives the whole variable domain DVKVTQSSRYLVKRTGEKVFLECVQDMDHENMFWYRQDPGLGLRLIYFSYDVKMKEKGDIPEGYSVSREKKERFSLILESASTNQTSMYLCASSFPDRRRTGELFFGEGSRLTVL.

This clonotype appeared many times. The rearrangement joins TRBV18 to TRBJ1-6; the D gene is possibly TRBD1 (5 bases). The CDR3 covers 14 residues. Germline V lookup: CDR1 KGHSH, CDR2 LQKENI. Trimming left V 6 bases short and J 4 bases short, with 10 bases between. The CDR3 loop is CASSDQGYNSPLHF. For the CDR3, the DNA is TGTGCCAGCTCGGACCAGGGATATAATTCACCCCTCCACTTT.

The chain carries TRBV14 and TRBJ2-1; D is possibly TRBD2 (5 bases). The germline V and J ends were trimmed by 3 bases and 9 bases, with 15 bases remaining between them. Germline values: CDR1 SGHDN, CDR2 FVKESK. The CDR3 runs to 14 residues. The CDR3 protein is CASSHLFSRGEQFF. The CDR3 DNA is TGTGCCAGCAGCCACCTGTTCTCACGGGGTGAGCAGTTCTTC.

The table lists this clonotype with many counts. The chain links TRBV20-1 to TRBJ2-7; 10 bases are a match to TRBD1. This CDR3 region has 14 residues. V was pared by 6 bases and J by 8 bases, with 13 bases of the junction left unmatched. CDR1 and CDR2 from the germline V gene are DFQATT and SNEGSKA (reference sequence). CDR3 nucleotides: TGCAGTGCCTCCTGGGGACAGGGGCTATCTCAGCAGTACTTC. Translated: CSASWGQGLSQQYF.